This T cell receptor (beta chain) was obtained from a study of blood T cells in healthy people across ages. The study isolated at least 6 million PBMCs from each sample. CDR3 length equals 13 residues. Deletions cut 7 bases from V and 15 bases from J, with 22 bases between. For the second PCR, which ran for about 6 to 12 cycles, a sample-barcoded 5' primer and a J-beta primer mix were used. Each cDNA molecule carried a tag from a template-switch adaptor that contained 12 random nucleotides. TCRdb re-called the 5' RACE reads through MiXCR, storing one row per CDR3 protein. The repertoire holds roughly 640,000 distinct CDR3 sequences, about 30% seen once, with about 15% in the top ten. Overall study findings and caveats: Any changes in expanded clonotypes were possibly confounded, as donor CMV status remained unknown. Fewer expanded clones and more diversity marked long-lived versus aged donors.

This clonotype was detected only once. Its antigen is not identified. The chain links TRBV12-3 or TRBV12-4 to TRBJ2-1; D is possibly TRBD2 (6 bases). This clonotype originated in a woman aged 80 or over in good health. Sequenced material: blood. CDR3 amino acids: CASIQTRWGTPFF. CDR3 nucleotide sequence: TGTGCCAGCATCCAGACTAGGTGGGGGACCCCGTTCTTC.